The next 11 T cell receptor beta chains were all read from a single sample in a study of shared clonotypes between healthy human individuals. Measured with immunoSEQ multiplex PCR; TCRdb has only the in-frame clones, and not every one. The table records over a million clones, around 75% of them present only once. Input material: memory CD4+ T cells sorted from blood. This sample's subset: CD45RA-negative fraction. These receptors were obtained from a man aged 18 to 35 in good health.

V usage is TRBV28 and J usage is TRBJ2-3; unclear D gene. CDR1 and CDR2 from the germline V gene are MDHEN and SYDVKM. The CDR3 contains 13 residues. The germline V and J ends were trimmed by 3 bases and 4 bases, with 8 bases remaining between them. Here the CDR3 reads CASSFRGPDTQYF. The CDR3 DNA follows: TGTGCCAGCAGTTTTAGAGGCCCAGATACGCAGTATTTT.

The CDR3 DNA is TGTGCCAGCACTACACAGGGTACTGGAAACACCATATATTTT. It is translated as CASTTQGTGNTIYF. This rearrangement joins TRBV6-1 to TRBJ1-3; TRBD1 is a possible D gene (6 bases). V gave up 7 bases and J gave up 2 bases, with 12 bases separating them. This CDR3 spans 14 amino acids. Germline CDR1 reads MNHNS; CDR2 reads SASEGT.

The table lists this clone with a count of one. CDR3 sequence: CASRIGGLTEAFF. The CDR3 DNA reads TGTGCCAGCAGAATTGGGGGGCTCACTGAAGCTTTCTTT. The chain is built from TRBV6-1 and TRBJ1-1, with D possibly being TRBD1 (6 bases). CDR3 length equals 13 residues. CDR1 is MNHNS, CDR2 SASEGT, per germline. Trimming took 6 bases from V and 4 from J, leaving 12 bases between them.

This chain links TRBV5-6 with TRBJ2-5, with TRBD1 identical over 10 bases. TRBJ2-7 explains the end of the DNA better; the J call may be wrong. This CDR3 contains 15 residues. Germline V lookup: CDR1 SGHDT, CDR2 YYEEEE. The CDR3 reads CASRKGDRGVYEQYF. DNA for the CDR3: TGTGCCAGCAGAAAAGGGGACAGGGGTGTCTACGAGCAGTACTTC.

A few counts support this clone. The chain couples TRBV15 to TRBJ2-7; D unclear. CDR3 length: 13 amino acids. Germline CDR1 is LNHNV and CDR2 is YYDKDF (reference sequence). With 5 bases removed from V and 2 bases from J, the gap between germline ends came to 10 bases. As DNA, the CDR3 is TGTGCCACCAGCCCAAGGATTACCTACGAGCAGTACTTC. The encoded protein is CATSPRITYEQYF.

There are a few counts of this clone. This chain joins TRBV4-3 and TRBJ1-5; D is ambiguous. This CDR3 contains 15 residues. Germline V gene data show CDR1 as LGHNA and CDR2 as YSLEER. The V gene lost 3 bases and the J gene lost 4 bases, with 13 bases spanning the gap. The CDR3 sequence is CASSQEDGENQPQHF. DNA for the CDR3: TGCGCCAGCAGCCAGGAGGACGGGGAAAATCAGCCCCAGCATTTT.

This chain connects TRBV27 to TRBJ2-7; 15 bases map to TRBD2. The germline V gene encodes CDR1 MNHEY and CDR2 SMNVEV (reference sequence). The CDR3 sequence is 17 residues long. V was clipped by 4 bases and J by 4 bases; unmatched bases: 8. CDR3 amino acids: CASSSWTSGRAGYEQYF. DNA of the CDR3: TGTGCCAGCAGTTCTTGGACTAGCGGGAGGGCCGGGTACGAGCAGTACTTC.

The rearrangement joins TRBV7-2 to TRBJ2-3; 8 bases match TRBD2. This CDR3 has 15 amino acids. CDR1 and CDR2 (germline): SGHTA, FQGNSA. V gave up 6 bases and J gave up 1 base; unmatched junction bases: 6. CDR3 protein: CASSLHGGGTDTQYF. CDR3 nucleotides: TGTGCCAGCAGTCTTCACGGGGGGGGCACAGATACGCAGTATTTT.

The rearrangement uses TRBV28 and TRBJ2-1; TRBD2 agrees at 8 bases. J lost 10 bases, V lost 5 bases, and 10 bases had no gene match. This CDR3 has 14 residues. The germline V gene has CDR1 MDHEN and CDR2 SYDVKM. The CDR3, as DNA: TGTGCCAGCAGTCTCTTCGGGGGGGCCCGGGAGCAGTTCTTC. Encoded protein: CASSLFGGAREQFF.

The V and J genes are TRBV11-1 and TRBJ2-7, with D unclear. This CDR3 has 15 residues. Trimming left V 7 bases short and J 2 bases short, with 18 bases between. Germline assignment: CDR1 SGHAT and CDR2 FQDESV (reference sequence). The CDR3: CASTPRIEGPYEQYF. CDR3 coding DNA: TGTGCCAGCACCCCCAGGATAGAAGGGCCCTACGAGCAGTACTTC.

The V gene is TRBV5-1, the J gene TRBJ2-3; a weak D match, TRBD2 (6 bases). CDR1 and CDR2 from the germline V gene are SGHRS and YFSETQ. V was trimmed by 4 bases and J by 6 bases, leaving 15 bases between them. The CDR3 contains 14 residues. Here the CDR3 DNA reads TGCGCCAGCAGCCTCGGAGGGGCTTGGGATACGCAGTATTTT. Translating gives CASSLGGAWDTQYF.